This T cell receptor (beta chain) emerged from a study of T cell changes during pregnancy in multiple sclerosis. Assay used: immunoSEQ multiplex PCR; TCRdb lists only in-frame clones, some missing. The table has about 75,000 clones, under 95% seen once. V dropped 7 bases and J dropped 0 bases, with 10 bases sitting between them. This CDR3 is built from 15 residues. CDR1 and CDR2 (germline): WNHNN, SYGVQD (reference sequence). The source was CD4+ T cells from peripheral blood mononuclear cells, collected before pregnancy. The genes are TRBV10-1 and TRBJ1-6; D is undetermined. The sequence was collected from a female donor with multiple sclerosis, enrolled in a pregnancy study. The CDR3 sequence: CASINGSSYNSPLHF. The CDR3, as DNA: TGCGCCAGCATTAATGGTAGCTCCTATAATTCACCCCTCCACTTT.